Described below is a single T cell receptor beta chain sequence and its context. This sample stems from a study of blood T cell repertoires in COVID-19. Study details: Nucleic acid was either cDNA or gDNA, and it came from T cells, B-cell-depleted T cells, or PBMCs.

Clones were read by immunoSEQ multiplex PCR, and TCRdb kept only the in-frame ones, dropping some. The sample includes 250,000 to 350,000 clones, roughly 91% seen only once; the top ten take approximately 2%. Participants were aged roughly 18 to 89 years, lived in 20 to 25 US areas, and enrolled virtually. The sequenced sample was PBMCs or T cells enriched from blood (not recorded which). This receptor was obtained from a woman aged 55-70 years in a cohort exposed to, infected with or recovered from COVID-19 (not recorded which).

The chain's CDR3 is CASSFREGDYEQYF. CDR3 coding DNA: TGTGCCAGCAGCTTCCGGGAGGGCGACTACGAGCAGTACTTC. The chain combines TRBV11-1 with TRBJ2-7, with 8 bases identical to TRBD2. The ends lost 3 bases at V and 3 bases at J; junction bases unmatched: 4. This CDR3 contains 14 residues. Germline V gives CDR1 SGHAT, CDR2 FQDESV (reference sequence). Supplemented by reference TRBV11-1 and TRBJ2-7, the full variable domain reads EAEVAQSPRYKITEKSQAVAFWCDPISGHATLYWYRQILGQGPELLVQFQDESVVDDSQLPKDRFSAERLKGVDSTLKIQPAELGDSAMYLCASSFREGDYEQYFGPGTRLTVT.